This entry lists 8 T cell receptor beta chains sequenced from one sample in a study of blood T cell repertoires in COVID-19. Libraries were prepared by immunoSEQ multiplex PCR; TCRdb keeps only in-frame clonotypes and omits some of them. The data hold about 26,000 clones, with 90% observed a single time. Input material: peripheral blood. These TCRs come from a human donor in a cohort sampled during active COVID-19.

V and J are TRBV29-1 and TRBJ2-7; a possible D gene is TRBD1 (6 bases). The germline V and J ends were trimmed by 5 bases and 0 bases, with 17 bases remaining between them. Germline assignment: CDR1 SQVTM and CDR2 ANQGSEA. CDR3 size: 15 residues. The CDR3 nucleotides are TGCAGCGTTACATATAACCGGGACATCTCCTACGAGCAGTACTTC. This codes for CSVTYNRDISYEQYF.

The chain recombines TRBV6-5 with TRBJ2-2; 10 bases are shared with TRBD1. Germline CDR1 reads MNHEY; CDR2 reads SVGAGI. V lost 4 bases to trimming and J lost 6 bases; unmatched junction nucleotides: 8. The CDR3 runs to 16 residues. CDR3 amino acids: CASSSRMGTGAGELFF. In DNA form, the CDR3 reads TGTGCCAGCAGTTCCAGAATGGGGACAGGGGCCGGGGAGCTGTTTTTT.

The gene calls are TRBV5-8 and TRBJ2-7, with TRBD2 matching over 7 bases. CDR3 length: 13 residues. J gave up 3 bases and V 4 bases, and 4 bases lay outside the gene matches. Germline CDR1 is SGHTS and CDR2 is YDEGEE. The CDR3 region is CASSRGGLYEQYF. CDR3 nucleotides: TGTGCCAGCAGCCGCGGGGGACTCTACGAGCAGTACTTC.

The chain couples TRBV28 to TRBJ1-1, with 7 bases aligning to TRBD1. CDR3 size: 14 residues. CDR1 is MDHEN and CDR2 is SYDVKM in the germline V gene. The junction had 7 bases not matched to a gene; V was cut back by 7 bases and J by 2 bases. CDR3 sequence: CASTHNRGNTEAFF. The CDR3 nucleotides read TGTGCCAGCACCCATAACAGGGGAAACACTGAAGCTTTCTTT.

The chain uses TRBV5-1 and TRBJ1-2, with D uncertain. Deletions cut 5 bases from V and 3 bases from J, with 5 bases between. Germline CDR1 reads SGHRS; CDR2 reads YFSETQ. This CDR3 has 11 residues. CDR3 DNA sequence: TGCGCCAGCAGGCGCGACTATGGCTACACCTTC. Protein: CASRRDYGYTF.

The chain joins TRBV14 to TRBJ2-1; 13 bases fit TRBD2. Germline CDR1 and CDR2: SGHDN and FVKESK. This CDR3 contains 15 residues. V trimming: 4 bases; J trimming: 6 bases; junction bases outside the gene matches: 3. The chain's CDR3 is CASSRTSGSINEQFF. Here the CDR3 DNA reads TGTGCCAGCAGCCGGACTAGCGGGAGTATCAATGAGCAGTTCTTC.

Concerning this clone itself: The sample contains more than one DNA sequence encoding this CDR3. V and J are TRBV12-5 and TRBJ2-2; the match to TRBD1 covers 9 bases. Germline V CDR1 and CDR2: LGHNT, FRNRAP. CDR3 size: 16 residues. The V segment lost 5 bases and the J segment 3 bases; nucleotides outside the gene matches: 7. The CDR3 nucleotides read TGTGCTAGTGGTCTCGGACAGGGGACGTACACCGGGGAGCTGTTTTTT. Translated: CASGLGQGTYTGELFF.

The V call is TRBV13, the J call TRBJ2-1, with D hard to call. This CDR3 contains 15 residues. V lost 5 bases to trimming and J lost 0 bases, with 11 bases between them. CDR1 and CDR2 from the germline V gene are PRHDT and FYEKMQ (reference sequence). CDR3 in amino acids: CASSHQTSSYNEQFF. The CDR3 DNA follows: TGTGCCAGCAGCCACCAGACAAGCTCCTACAATGAGCAGTTCTTC.